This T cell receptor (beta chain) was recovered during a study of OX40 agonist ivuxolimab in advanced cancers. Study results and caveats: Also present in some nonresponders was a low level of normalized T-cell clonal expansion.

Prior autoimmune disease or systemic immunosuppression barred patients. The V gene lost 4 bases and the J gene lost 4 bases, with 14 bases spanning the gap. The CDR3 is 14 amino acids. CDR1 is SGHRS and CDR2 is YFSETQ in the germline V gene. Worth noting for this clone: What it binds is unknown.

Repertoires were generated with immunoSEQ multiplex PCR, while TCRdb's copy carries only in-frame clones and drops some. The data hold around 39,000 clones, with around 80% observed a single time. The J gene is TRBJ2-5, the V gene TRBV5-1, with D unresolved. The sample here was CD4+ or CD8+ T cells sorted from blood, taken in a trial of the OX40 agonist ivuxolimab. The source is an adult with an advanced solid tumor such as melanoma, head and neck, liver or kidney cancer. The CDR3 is CASSDIGGRETQYF. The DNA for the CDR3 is TGCGCCAGCAGCGACATAGGCGGACGAGAGACCCAGTACTTC.